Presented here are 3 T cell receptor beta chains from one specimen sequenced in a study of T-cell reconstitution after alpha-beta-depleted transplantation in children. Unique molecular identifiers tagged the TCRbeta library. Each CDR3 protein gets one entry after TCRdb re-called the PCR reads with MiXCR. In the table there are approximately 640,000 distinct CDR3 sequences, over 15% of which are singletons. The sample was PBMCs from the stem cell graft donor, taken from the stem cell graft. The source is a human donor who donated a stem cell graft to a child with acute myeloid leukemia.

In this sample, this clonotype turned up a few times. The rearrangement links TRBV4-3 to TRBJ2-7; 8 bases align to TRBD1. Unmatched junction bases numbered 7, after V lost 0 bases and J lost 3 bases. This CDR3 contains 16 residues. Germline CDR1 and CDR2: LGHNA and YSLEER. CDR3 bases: TGCGCCAGCAGCCAAGAAGACAGGGGACTCTTCTACGAGCAGTACTTC. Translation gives CASSQEDRGLFYEQYF.

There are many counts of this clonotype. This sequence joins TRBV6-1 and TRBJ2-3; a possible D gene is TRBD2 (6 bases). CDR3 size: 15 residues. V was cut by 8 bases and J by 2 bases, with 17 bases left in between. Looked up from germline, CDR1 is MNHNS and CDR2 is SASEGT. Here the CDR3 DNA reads TGTGCCAGCGGAGAACCGGGAGCGATCACAGATACGCAGTATTTT. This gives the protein CASGEPGAITDTQYF.

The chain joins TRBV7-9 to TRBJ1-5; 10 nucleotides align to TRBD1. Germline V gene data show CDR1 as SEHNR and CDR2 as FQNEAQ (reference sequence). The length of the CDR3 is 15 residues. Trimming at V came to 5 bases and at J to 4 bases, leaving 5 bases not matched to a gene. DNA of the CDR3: TGTGCCAGCAGCCCATCGGGACAGGGGAATCAGCCCCAGCATTTT. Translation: CASSPSGQGNQPQHF.